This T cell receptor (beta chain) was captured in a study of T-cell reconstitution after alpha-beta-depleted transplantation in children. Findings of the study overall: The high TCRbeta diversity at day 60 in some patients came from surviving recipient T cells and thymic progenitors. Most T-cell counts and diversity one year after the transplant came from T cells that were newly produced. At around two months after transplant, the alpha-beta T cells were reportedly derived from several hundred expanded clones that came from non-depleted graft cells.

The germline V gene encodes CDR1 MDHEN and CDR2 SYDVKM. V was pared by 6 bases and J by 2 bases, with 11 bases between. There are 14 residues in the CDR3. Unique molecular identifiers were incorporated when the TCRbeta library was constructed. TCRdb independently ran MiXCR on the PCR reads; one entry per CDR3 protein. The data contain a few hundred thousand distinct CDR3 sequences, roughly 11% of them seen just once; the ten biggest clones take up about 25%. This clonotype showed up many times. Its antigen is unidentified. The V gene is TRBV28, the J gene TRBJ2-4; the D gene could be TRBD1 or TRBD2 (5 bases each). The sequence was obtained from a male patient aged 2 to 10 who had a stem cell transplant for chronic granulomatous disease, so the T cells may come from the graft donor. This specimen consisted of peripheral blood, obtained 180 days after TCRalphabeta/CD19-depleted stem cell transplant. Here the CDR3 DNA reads TGTGCCAGCAGGTGGGACGGATCCAAAAACATTCAGTACTTC. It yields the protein CASRWDGSKNIQYF.